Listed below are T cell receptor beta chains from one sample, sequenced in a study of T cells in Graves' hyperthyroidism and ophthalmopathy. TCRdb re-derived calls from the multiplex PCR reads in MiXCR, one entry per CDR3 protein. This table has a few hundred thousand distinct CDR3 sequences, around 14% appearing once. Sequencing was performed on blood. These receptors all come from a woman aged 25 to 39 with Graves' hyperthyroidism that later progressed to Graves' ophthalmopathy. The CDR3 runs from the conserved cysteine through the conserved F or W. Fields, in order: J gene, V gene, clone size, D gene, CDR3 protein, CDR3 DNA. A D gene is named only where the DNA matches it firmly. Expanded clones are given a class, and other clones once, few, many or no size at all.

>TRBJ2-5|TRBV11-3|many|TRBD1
CASSLGGQGGETQYF
TGTGCCAGCAGCTTAGGTGGACAGGGGGGAGAGACCCAGTACTTC
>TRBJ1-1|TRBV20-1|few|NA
CSAVRDINTEAFF
TGCAGTGCGGTTCGGGACATCAACACTGAAGCTTTCTTT
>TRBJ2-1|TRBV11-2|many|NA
CASSLGYSMEQFF
TGTGCCAGCAGCTTAGGATACTCTATGGAGCAGTTCTTC
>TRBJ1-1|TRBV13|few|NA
CASSVGSLGTEAFF
TGTGCCAGCAGCGTAGGGAGCCTGGGGACTGAAGCTTTCTTT
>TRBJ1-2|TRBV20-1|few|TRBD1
CSASETGGLGGGYTF
TGCAGTGCTAGCGAGACAGGGGGATTGGGTGGCGGCTACACCTTC
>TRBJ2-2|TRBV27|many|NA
CASKDLGAGELFF
TGTGCCAGCAAGGATCTTGGGGCCGGGGAGCTGTTTTTT
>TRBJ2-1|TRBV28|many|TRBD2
CASSGPSGRIWNEQFF
TGTGCCAGCAGTGGGCCTAGCGGGAGGATTTGGAATGAGCAGTTCTTC
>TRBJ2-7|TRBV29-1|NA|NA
CSVVELRGLREQYF
TGCAGCGTTGTGGAGCTCCGGGGCCTTCGGGAGCAGTACTTC
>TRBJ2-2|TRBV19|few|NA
CASQGRGTSGELFF
TGTGCCAGTCAAGGCAGGGGAACGAGCGGGGAGCTGTTTTTT
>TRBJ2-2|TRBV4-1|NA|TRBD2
CASSQGTSGANTGELFF
TGCGCCAGCAGCCAAGGGACTAGCGGCGCGAACACCGGGGAGCTGTTTTTT
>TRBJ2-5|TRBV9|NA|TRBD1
CASSGTGRGETQYF
TGTGCCAGCAGCGGGACAGGGAGAGGAGAGACCCAGTACTTC
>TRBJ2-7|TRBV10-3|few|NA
CAISTIYEQYF
TGTGCCATCAGTACCATCTACGAGCAGTACTTC
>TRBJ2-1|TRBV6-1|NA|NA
CASSPTGISYNEQFF
TGTGCCAGCAGCCCAACAGGGATATCCTACAATGAGCAGTTCTTC
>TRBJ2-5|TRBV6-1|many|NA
CASRAYAVETQYF
TGTGCCAGCAGGGCTTACGCCGTCGAGACCCAGTACTTC
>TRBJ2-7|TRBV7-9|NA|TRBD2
CASSLEGGGYEQYF
TGTGCCAGCAGCTTAGAGGGCGGGGGCTACGAGCAGTACTTC
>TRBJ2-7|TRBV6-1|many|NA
CASSYSDLGYEQYF
TGTGCCAGCAGTTATTCTGACCTAGGCTACGAGCAGTACTTC
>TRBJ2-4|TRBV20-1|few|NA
CSAPETAIQYF
TGCAGTGCTCCGGAGACAGCCATTCAGTACTTC
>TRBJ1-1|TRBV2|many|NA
CASSPSTGGTEAFF
TGTGCCAGCAGCCCCTCGACAGGAGGCACTGAAGCTTTCTTT
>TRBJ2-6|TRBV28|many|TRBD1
CASSPPVTGAGANVLTF
TGTGCCAGCAGTCCGCCCGTGACAGGGGCTGGGGCCAACGTCCTGACTTTC
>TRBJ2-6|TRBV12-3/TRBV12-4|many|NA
CASSPSAGANVLTF
TGTGCCAGCAGCCCCAGTGCTGGGGCCAACGTCCTGACTTTC
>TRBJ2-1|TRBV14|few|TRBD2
CASSLPPTSGIEEEQFF
TGTGCCAGCAGCCTCCCTCCCACTAGCGGGATAGAAGAGGAGCAGTTCTTC
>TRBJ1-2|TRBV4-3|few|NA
CASSQEVGLNYGYTF
TGCGCCAGCAGCCAAGAAGTTGGACTGAACTATGGCTACACCTTC
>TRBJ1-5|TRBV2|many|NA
CASSRATQPQHF
TGTGCCAGCAGCAGGGCTACCCAGCCCCAGCATTTT